This T cell receptor beta chain stems from a study of radiotherapy plus CTLA-4 blockade in lung cancer. Study as a whole: Disease control was seen in 30% to 35% of patients, objective responses in around 20%. Study-wide points: Blood saw expansion of tumor-derived TCR clones after radiotherapy plus ipilimumab.

Some clones are missing from TCRdb's copy, which holds only in-frame ones; the method was immunoSEQ multiplex PCR. The sample contains over 60,000 clones, around nine tenths of which appear only once. The junction had 8 bases not matched to a gene; V was cut back by 1 base and J by 0 bases. Germline CDR1 reads SGHAT; CDR2 reads FQNNGV. The CDR3 is 17 amino acids. Turning to this clone: Its target is unknown.

Sequenced here: peripheral blood, sampled from a patient treated with radiotherapy plus ipilimumab. The genes are TRBV11-2 and TRBJ1-2, with TRBD1 matching 7 bases. This TCR came from a human donor with non-small cell lung cancer that progressed on radiotherapy plus ipilimumab. CDR3 loop: CASSLGPGTEANYGYTF. As DNA, the CDR3 is TGTGCCAGCAGCTTAGGCCCCGGGACAGAAGCTAACTATGGCTACACCTTC.